This record looks at one T cell receptor (beta chain) sequence and its context. This record belongs to a study of blood T cell repertoires in COVID-19. Some clones are missing from TCRdb's copy, which holds only in-frame ones; the method was immunoSEQ multiplex PCR. The sample records roughly 46,000 clones, 84% being singletons. This CDR3 has 15 amino acids. V lost 3 bases, J lost 8 bases, and 10 bases stayed unmatched. Germline CDR1 LNHDA, CDR2 SQIVND (reference sequence). The sequence was obtained from a man in his sixties with acute or convalescent COVID-19. The sequencing input was peripheral blood. V and J are TRBV19 and TRBJ1-2; 9 positions match TRBD1. The CDR3 loop is CASSIGDREQSGYTF. The CDR3 region has the DNA TGTGCCAGTAGTATCGGGGACAGGGAACAGAGCGGCTACACCTTC.